The T cell receptor beta chain under discussion was sequenced for a study of blood T cell repertoires in COVID-19. Study at large: Both acute and convalescent COVID-19 samples were obtained from the United States, Italy and Spain.

The study assigned cohorts using participant-reported clinical history. In germline, CDR1 is SEHNR, CDR2 FQNEAQ (reference sequence). V shed 1 base, J shed 0 bases, and the junction held 5 bases outside the gene matches. The CDR3 extends over 17 amino acids. The authors' processing: Estimates of nucleated cell counts were drawn from the amplification of reference gene primers. Data came from immunoSEQ multiplex PCR; TCRdb stores just in-frame clones and leaves some out. V and J calls plus clone size are reproduced from that table; the DNA served to infer D and trimming. The table includes a few hundred thousand clones, 80% to 90% detected once.

The rearrangement uses TRBV7-9 and TRBJ1-4, with 7 bases fitting TRBD1. The origin of this receptor is a woman aged 18-29 years in a cohort exposed to, infected with or recovered from COVID-19 (not recorded which). The sample was PBMCs or T cells enriched from blood (not recorded which). In DNA, the CDR3 is TGTGCCAGCAGCTTAGGTTGGACAGGAGCAACTAATGAAAAACTGTTTTTT. Translation gives CASSLGWTGATNEKLFF.